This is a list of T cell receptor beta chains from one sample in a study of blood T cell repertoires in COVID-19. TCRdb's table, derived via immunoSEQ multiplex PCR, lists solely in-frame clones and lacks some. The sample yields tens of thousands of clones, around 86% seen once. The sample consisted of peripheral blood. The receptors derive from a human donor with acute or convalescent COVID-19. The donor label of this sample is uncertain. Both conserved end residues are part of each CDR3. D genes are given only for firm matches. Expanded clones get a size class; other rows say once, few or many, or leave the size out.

CDR3 protein: CASSQGDGSWRGSSTDTQYF
CDR3 DNA: TGCGCCAGCAGCCAAGGGGATGGGTCCTGGCGGGGCTCTAGCACAGATACGCAGTATTTT
clone size: once
D gene: .
V gene: TRBV4-3
J gene: TRBJ2-3

CDR3 protein: CASSYPWGQPCRYGATF
CDR3 DNA: TGTGCCAGCAGTTACCCCTGGGGGCAGCCGTGTCGCTATGGGGCCACCTTC
clone size: .
D gene: .
V gene: TRBV21-1
J gene: TRBJ1-2

CDR3 protein: CASGPAQQGARGTEAFF
CDR3 DNA: TGTGCCAGCGGGCCCGCTCAACAGGGGGCCAGAGGAACTGAAGCTTTCTTT
clone size: .
D gene: TRBD1
V gene: TRBV2
J gene: TRBJ1-1

CDR3 protein: CASNPGEYGEQFF
CDR3 DNA: TGTGCCAGCAATCCCGGGGAATATGGTGAGCAGTTCTTC
clone size: .
D gene: .
V gene: TRBV6-1
J gene: TRBJ2-1

CDR3 protein: CAWSVSQFNQPQHF
CDR3 DNA: TGTGCCTGGAGTGTCAGTCAGTTTAATCAGCCCCAGCATTTT
clone size: .
D gene: .
V gene: TRBV30
J gene: TRBJ1-5

CDR3 protein: CATSGGQGATNEKLFF
CDR3 DNA: TGTGCCACCAGCGGGGGACAGGGGGCAACTAATGAAAAACTGTTTTTT
clone size: few
D gene: TRBD1
V gene: TRBV15
J gene: TRBJ1-4

CDR3 protein: CASSLGSGTPNTEAFF
CDR3 DNA: TGTGCCAGCAGCTTAGGTTCAGGGACACCCAACACTGAAGCTTTCTTT
clone size: .
D gene: .
V gene: TRBV7-3
J gene: TRBJ1-1

CDR3 protein: CASSLTSDSYGYTF
CDR3 DNA: TGTGCCAGCAGTTTAACATCAGATTCCTATGGCTACACCTTC
clone size: .
D gene: .
V gene: TRBV28
J gene: TRBJ1-2

CDR3 protein: CASSLGGSYNEQFF
CDR3 DNA: TGTGCCAGCAGCTTAGGGGGGTCGTACAATGAGCAGTTCTTC
clone size: .
D gene: .
V gene: TRBV7-3
J gene: TRBJ2-1

CDR3 protein: CATSEQGLGEQFF
CDR3 DNA: TGTGCCACCAGTGAACAGGGTTTGGGTGAGCAGTTCTTC
clone size: once
D gene: .
V gene: TRBV24-1
J gene: TRBJ2-1

CDR3 protein: CASSQTYRGGWQPQHF
CDR3 DNA: TGCGCCAGCAGCCAAACCTATCGGGGTGGTTGGCAGCCCCAGCATTTT
clone size: .
D gene: .
V gene: TRBV4-3
J gene: TRBJ1-5

CDR3 protein: CASSPIYEGTEAFF
CDR3 DNA: TGTGCCAGCAGCCCCATATACGAGGGAACTGAAGCTTTCTTT
clone size: .
D gene: .
V gene: TRBV9
J gene: TRBJ1-1

CDR3 protein: CASSYFTSTDTQYF
CDR3 DNA: TGTGCCAGCAGTTACTTCACTAGCACAGATACGCAGTATTTT
clone size: .
D gene: .
V gene: TRBV27
J gene: TRBJ2-3

CDR3 protein: CASSLEGGRSYNEQFF
CDR3 DNA: TGCGCCAGCAGCTTGGAGGGCGGGAGAAGCTACAATGAGCAGTTCTTC
clone size: .
D gene: TRBD2
V gene: TRBV5-1
J gene: TRBJ2-1

CDR3 protein: CASSARGQFTDTQYF
CDR3 DNA: TGTGCCAGCAGCGCCCGAGGGCAATTCACAGATACGCAGTATTTT
clone size: .
D gene: .
V gene: TRBV9
J gene: TRBJ2-3

CDR3 protein: CSVTRTSNYGYTF
CDR3 DNA: TGCAGCGTTACCCGGACTTCTAACTATGGCTACACCTTC
clone size: .
D gene: .
V gene: TRBV29-1
J gene: TRBJ1-2

CDR3 protein: CASSQEGGQGNQPQHF
CDR3 DNA: TGCGCCAGCAGCCAAGAAGGAGGACAGGGAAATCAGCCCCAGCATTTT
clone size: few
D gene: TRBD1
V gene: TRBV4-1
J gene: TRBJ1-5

CDR3 protein: CASSVGTGGINEQFF
CDR3 DNA: TGTGCCAGCAGCGTAGGGACAGGGGGCATCAATGAGCAGTTCTTC
clone size: once
D gene: TRBD1
V gene: TRBV9
J gene: TRBJ2-1

CDR3 protein: CASSQDSVNNSPLHF
CDR3 DNA: TGTGCCAGCAGCCAAGATTCGGTCAATAATTCACCCCTCCACTTT
clone size: once
D gene: .
V gene: TRBV3-1/TRBV3-2
J gene: TRBJ1-6

CDR3 protein: CASRLPGQDNSPLHF
CDR3 DNA: TGTGCCAGCAGACTTCCGGGACAAGATAATTCACCCCTCCACTTT
clone size: .
D gene: .
V gene: TRBV28
J gene: TRBJ1-6

CDR3 protein: CASSKGGTGASTGELFF
CDR3 DNA: TGTGCCAGTAGTAAAGGGGGGACAGGCGCCAGCACCGGGGAGCTGTTTTTT
clone size: .
D gene: TRBD1
V gene: TRBV19
J gene: TRBJ2-2

CDR3 protein: CASSPGGSGANVLTF
CDR3 DNA: TGTGCCAGCAGCCCCGGTGGCTCTGGGGCCAACGTCCTGACTTTC
clone size: .
D gene: .
V gene: TRBV7-9
J gene: TRBJ2-6

CDR3 protein: CASSFQGPDTQYF
CDR3 DNA: TGTGCCAGCAGCTTCCAGGGCCCAGATACGCAGTATTTT
clone size: .
D gene: .
V gene: TRBV7-2
J gene: TRBJ2-3

CDR3 protein: CASSYTETDRAEAFF
CDR3 DNA: TGTGCCAGCAGTTACACAGAGACCGACAGAGCGGAAGCTTTCTTT
clone size: few
D gene: .
V gene: TRBV6-6
J gene: TRBJ1-1